These 9 T cell receptor beta chains share one sample of origin, sequenced in a study of blood T cells in healthy people across ages. A second PCR of about 7 to 12 cycles used a sample-barcoded 5' primer and a J-beta primer mix. TCRdb ran MiXCR on the 5' RACE reads and lists one entry per CDR3 protein. The table lists fewer than 800,000 distinct CDR3 sequences, around a quarter of them singletons, with 9.4% in the top ten. These data were likewise used in another study, on T cells of mothers and their children.

Material for sequencing was blood. The source is a boy aged 5-17 years in good health.

This rearrangement joins TRBV6-5 to TRBJ1-6; D is perhaps TRBD1 (5 bases). The V gene lost 0 bases and the J gene lost 7 bases, with 13 bases spanning the gap. The germline gives CDR1 MNHEY, CDR2 SVGAGI. This CDR3 is 16 amino acids long. The CDR3 DNA follows: TGTGCCAGCAGTTACTCAAAAACAGGACTAAATTCACCCCTCCACTTT. Residues: CASSYSKTGLNSPLHF.

This clonotype was seen a few times. The V and J genes are TRBV3-1 and TRBJ2-1, with TRBD1 matching over 11 bases. Germline CDR1 LGHDT, CDR2 YNNKEL (reference sequence). V was pared by 3 bases and J by 5 bases, with 9 bases of the junction left unmatched. The CDR3 consists of 17 residues. The CDR3 loop is CASSQGAGTGGNNEQFF. The CDR3 nucleotides are TGTGCCAGCAGCCAGGGAGCCGGGACAGGGGGAAACAATGAGCAGTTCTTC.

This clonotype showed up just a few times. This chain links TRBV4-2 with TRBJ1-1, with D uncertain. The V gene lost 4 bases and the J gene lost 0 bases, with 12 bases spanning the gap. The CDR3 totals 15 residues. Germline V gene lookup returns CDR1 LGHNA and CDR2 YNFKEQ. CDR3 DNA sequence: TGTGCCAGCAGCCGGCAGGTGAACATGAACACTGAAGCTTTCTTT. Amino acid sequence: CASSRQVNMNTEAFF.

This clonotype appeared a few times. The chain uses TRBV27 and TRBJ1-2; D ambiguous. V lost 8 bases and J lost 6, with 13 bases in between. Germline V gives CDR1 MNHEY, CDR2 SMNVEV (reference sequence). This CDR3 contains 12 residues. The CDR3 region is CASRRASDGYTF. The CDR3 region has the DNA TGTGCCAGCCGTCGGGCCAGCGATGGCTACACCTTC.

The chain joins TRBV29-1 to TRBJ2-7; tentatively, D is TRBD1 (6 bases). Germline CDR1 and CDR2: SQVTM and ANQGSEA. The CDR3 length is 15 residues. V dropped 1 base and J dropped 3 bases, with 16 bases sitting between them. The CDR3 DNA sequence: TGCAGCGTTGAAGCCTCAGGGGATCGAGTCTACGAGCAGTACTTC. Protein sequence: CSVEASGDRVYEQYF.

The chain is built from TRBV7-9 and TRBJ1-4; possible D gene TRBD1, 6 bases. Germline V gene data show CDR1 as SEHNR and CDR2 as FQNEAQ (reference sequence). Trimming pared 5 bases from V and 4 bases from J, leaving 11 bases between. The CDR3 sequence is 14 residues long. CDR3 coding DNA: TGTGCCAGCAGCCAAGGACAGCTTAATGAAAAACTGTTTTTT. Amino acid sequence: CASSQGQLNEKLFF.

In this sample, this clonotype turned up a few times. This rearrangement joins TRBV7-2 to TRBJ2-7; D uncertain. Trimming shortened V by 2 bases and J by 0 bases, and 5 bases separated the two germline ends. Germline CDR1 SGHTA, CDR2 FQGNSA. CDR3 size: 13 residues. CDR3 loop: CASSLISSYEQYF. In DNA, the CDR3 is TGTGCCAGCAGCTTAATCAGCTCCTACGAGCAGTACTTC.

The chain links TRBV11-3 to TRBJ2-3; D unresolved. Germline V gene lookup returns CDR1 SGHNT and CDR2 YENEEA. With 1 base removed from V and 2 bases from J, the gap between germline ends came to 10 bases. The CDR3 loop spans 15 amino acids. CDR3 residues: CASSLGVDTTDTQYF. CDR3 nucleotide sequence: TGTGCCAGCAGCTTAGGAGTAGATACCACAGATACGCAGTATTTT. Supplemented by reference TRBV11-3 and TRBJ2-3, the full variable domain reads EAGVVQSPRYKIIEKKQPVAFWCNPISGHNTLYWYLQNLGQGPELLIRYENEEAVDDSQLPKDRFSAERLKGVDSTLKIQPAELGDSAVYLCASSLGVDTTDTQYFGPGTRLTVL.

V and J are TRBV6-6 and TRBJ1-4; maybe TRBD1 (6 bases). Trimming shortened V by 6 bases and J by 6 bases, and 17 bases separated the two germline ends. Germline V lookup: CDR1 MNHNY, CDR2 SVGAGI (reference sequence). The CDR3 is made up of 15 amino acids. CDR3 protein: CASSLKQGRHEKLFF. CDR3 in DNA: TGTGCCAGCAGCCTCAAACAGGGCAGACATGAAAAACTGTTTTTT.